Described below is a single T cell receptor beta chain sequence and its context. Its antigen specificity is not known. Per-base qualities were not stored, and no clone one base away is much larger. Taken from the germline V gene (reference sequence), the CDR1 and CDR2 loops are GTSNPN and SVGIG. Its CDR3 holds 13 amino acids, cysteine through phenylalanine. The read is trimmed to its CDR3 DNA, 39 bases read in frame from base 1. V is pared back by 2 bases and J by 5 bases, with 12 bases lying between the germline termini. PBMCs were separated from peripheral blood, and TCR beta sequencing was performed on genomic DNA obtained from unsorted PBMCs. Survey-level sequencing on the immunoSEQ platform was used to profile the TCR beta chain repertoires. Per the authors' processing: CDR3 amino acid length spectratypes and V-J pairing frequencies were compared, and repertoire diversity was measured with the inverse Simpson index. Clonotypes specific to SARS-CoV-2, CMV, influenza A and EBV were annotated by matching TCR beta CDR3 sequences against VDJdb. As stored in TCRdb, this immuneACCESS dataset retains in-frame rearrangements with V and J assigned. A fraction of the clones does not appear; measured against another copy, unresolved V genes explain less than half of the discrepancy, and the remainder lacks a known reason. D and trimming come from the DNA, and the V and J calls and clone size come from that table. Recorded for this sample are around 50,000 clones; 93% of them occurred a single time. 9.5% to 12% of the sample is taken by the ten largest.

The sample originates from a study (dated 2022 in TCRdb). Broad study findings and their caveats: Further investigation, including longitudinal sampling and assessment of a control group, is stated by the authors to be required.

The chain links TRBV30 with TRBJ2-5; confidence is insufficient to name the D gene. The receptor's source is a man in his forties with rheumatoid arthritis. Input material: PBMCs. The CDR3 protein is CAWSRNSGETQYF. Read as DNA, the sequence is TGTGCCTGGAGTCGGAACTCTGGGGAGACCCAGTACTTC.